Each of the 26 T cell receptor beta chains below was sequenced from the same sample in a study of Ad26.COV2.S vaccination and SARS-CoV-2 variants. Produced via immunoSEQ multiplex PCR; TCRdb's table is partial and in-frame only. This repertoire shows some 39,000 clones, roughly 83% found once; its top ten account for less than 60%. Sequenced here: peripheral blood, sampled after recovery from COVID-19. These receptors were collected from a human donor who had recovered from COVID-19.

The chain carries TRBV14 and TRBJ1-6; D perhaps matches TRBD1 (6 bases). The CDR3 covers 13 residues. V gave up 2 bases and J gave up 10 bases, with 9 bases separating them. CDR1 is SGHDN and CDR2 is FVKESK in the germline V gene. This CDR3 reads CASSQTGQSPLHF. The CDR3 region has the DNA TGTGCCAGCAGCCAAACAGGGCAATCACCCCTCCACTTT. The whole variable domain, remainder taken from reference TRBV14 and TRBJ1-6, is EAGVTQFPSHSVIEKGQTVTLRCDPISGHDNLYWYRRVMGKEIKFLLHFVKESKQDESGMPNNRFLAERTGGTYSTLKVQPAELEDSGVYFCASSQTGQSPLHFGNGTRLTVT.

The chain recombines TRBV12-5 with TRBJ2-5, with D maybe TRBD2 (6 bases). The length of the CDR3 is 19 residues. CDR1 is LGHNT, CDR2 FRNRAP, per germline. Trimming shortened V by 0 bases and J by 2 bases, and 22 bases separated the two germline ends. The CDR3 loop reads CASGLVLRGVGYKQETQYF. The CDR3 bases are TGTGCTAGTGGTTTGGTGTTGCGCGGGGTAGGGTACAAACAAGAGACCCAGTACTTC.

The chain is built from TRBV5-6 and TRBJ1-1, with D possibly TRBD1 on 5 matching bases. The CDR3 spans 14 residues. Per germline, CDR1 SGHDT and CDR2 YYEEEE. Trimming shortened V by 4 bases and J by 3 bases, and 13 bases separated the two germline ends. The CDR3 is CASSLSGADTEAFF. In DNA, the CDR3 is TGTGCCAGCAGCCTGTCCGGGGCCGACACTGAAGCTTTCTTT. Combining the CDR3 with reference TRBV5-6 and TRBJ1-1 gives the whole variable domain DAGVTQSPTHLIKTRGQQVTLRCSPKSGHDTVSWYQQALGQGPQFIFQYYEEEERQRGNFPDRFSGHQFPNYSSELNVNALLLGDSALYLCASSLSGADTEAFFGQGTRLTVV.

CDR3 coding DNA: TGTGCCAGCAGCGTAGGGGACCGCGACTATGGCTACACCTTC. Encoded protein: CASSVGDRDYGYTF. This chain joins TRBV7-8 and TRBJ1-2; a possible D gene is TRBD1 (5 bases). Trimming took 5 bases from V and 3 from J, leaving 13 bases between them. Germline assignment: CDR1 SGHVS and CDR2 FQNEAQ. The CDR3 has 14 amino acids. Together with reference TRBV7-8 and TRBJ1-2, the CDR3 gives the full variable domain: GAGVSQSPRYKVAKRGQDVALRCDPISGHVSLFWYQQALGQGPEFLTYFQNEAQLDKSGLPSDRFFAERPEGSVSTLKIQRTQQEDSAVYLCASSVGDRDYGYTFGSGTRLTVV.

The rearrangement joins TRBV7-9 to TRBJ2-1; D uncertain. V was cut by 3 bases and J by 1 base, with 1 base left in between. Germline CDR1 is SEHNR and CDR2 is FQNEAQ (reference sequence). The CDR3 spans 12 residues. The CDR3 nucleotides are TGTGCCAGCAGCTTTTCCTACAATGAGCAGTTCTTC. Encoded protein: CASSFSYNEQFF.

The chain uses TRBV5-1 and TRBJ2-5, with TRBD1 matching 9 bases. Per germline, CDR1 SGHRS and CDR2 YFSETQ. This CDR3 is built from 16 residues. The V gene end was trimmed by 7 bases and the J gene end by 3 bases; junction bases not matched to a gene: 13. The DNA of the CDR3 is TGCGCCAGCCTGCGGGGTAATACAGGGGGCGAAGAGACCCAGTACTTC. This gives the protein CASLRGNTGGEETQYF. The variable domain in full, completed from reference TRBV5-1 and TRBJ2-5, reads KAGVTQTPRYLIKTRGQQVTLSCSPISGHRSVSWYQQTPGQGLQFLFEYFSETQRNKGNFPGRFSGRQFSNSRSEMNVSTLELGDSALYLCASLRGNTGGEETQYFGPGTRLLVL.

The CDR3 DNA sequence: TGTGCCAGTAGCCTCAAGGGGAACACTGAAGCTTTCTTT. It is translated as CASSLKGNTEAFF. The chain joins TRBV19 to TRBJ1-1; D is unclear. Germline V gene sequence: CDR1 LNHDA, CDR2 SQIVND (reference sequence). Trimming cost V 6 bases and J 1 base, with 9 bases left between them. There are 13 residues in the CDR3. The full variable domain, with the rest looked up from reference TRBV19 and TRBJ1-1, is DGGITQSPKYLFRKEGQNVTLSCEQNLNHDAMYWYRQDPGQGLRLIYYSQIVNDFQKGDIAEGYSVSREKKESFPLTVTSAQKNPTAFYLCASSLKGNTEAFFGQGTRLTVV.

The rearrangement uses TRBV7-2 and TRBJ1-1; 7 positions agree with TRBD1. Trimming at V came to 1 base and at J to 4 bases, leaving 6 bases not matched to a gene. Germline V gene sequence: CDR1 SGHTA, CDR2 FQGNSA. The CDR3 sequence is 15 residues long. The CDR3 is CASSLGGTVGTEAFF. Written as DNA, the CDR3 is TGTGCCAGCAGCTTAGGGGGGACAGTTGGCACTGAAGCTTTCTTT.

The chain links TRBV28 to TRBJ1-1; possible D gene TRBD1, 5 bases. Germline CDR1 is MDHEN and CDR2 is SYDVKM. This CDR3 has 13 residues. Trimming took off 7 bases at V and 4 bases at J, with 13 bases between the two ends. The CDR3: CASIIQGSTEAFF. DNA of the CDR3: TGTGCCAGCATTATTCAGGGCTCCACTGAAGCTTTCTTT.

This clone was observed a few times. The chain joins TRBV2 to TRBJ2-1, with 14 bases lining up with TRBD2. Germline V gene sequence: CDR1 SNHLY, CDR2 FYNNEI. The CDR3 is 15 residues long. The trim removed 5 bases at V and 10 bases at J, leaving 7 bases unmatched. As DNA, the CDR3 is TGTGCCAGCAGTCCAGGGACTAGCGGGAGAACGGAGCAGTTCTTC. Translated: CASSPGTSGRTEQFF.

The genes are TRBV5-8 and TRBJ2-7; a weak D match, TRBD2 (6 bases). This CDR3 spans 14 amino acids. Germline CDR1 is SGHTS and CDR2 is YDEGEE. Trimming pared 4 bases from V and 2 bases from J, leaving 13 bases between. As DNA, the CDR3 is TGTGCCAGCAGCCCTTGGAGGGGAGCCTACGAGCAGTACTTC. This translates into CASSPWRGAYEQYF.

The genes are TRBV20-1 and TRBJ1-3; D gene ambiguous. The V and J ends lost 3 bases and 2 bases respectively, with 11 bases between them. The CDR3 spans 14 residues. Germline CDR1 and CDR2: DFQATT and SNEGSKA (reference sequence). CDR3 sequence: CSASLEGAGNTIYF. In DNA, the CDR3 is TGCAGTGCTAGTTTAGAGGGTGCTGGAAACACCATATATTTT.

The chain couples TRBV5-1 to TRBJ1-1, with TRBD1 identical over 8 bases. V lost 6 bases, J lost 3 bases, and 7 bases stayed unmatched. The CDR3 covers 14 residues. CDR1 SGHRS and CDR2 YFSETQ come from the germline V gene. The CDR3 region has the DNA TGCGCCAGCACCCCAGGGGGCCTGGACACTGAAGCTTTCTTT. Translating it yields CASTPGGLDTEAFF.

The chain employs TRBV30 and TRBJ2-5; no clear D gene. CDR1 and CDR2 from the germline V gene are GTSNPN and SVGIG (reference sequence). V lost 1 base and J 5 bases, leaving 8 bases between the germline ends. The CDR3 is made up of 12 amino acids. The CDR3 loop is CAWSAEWETQYF. The CDR3 DNA follows: TGTGCCTGGAGTGCAGAGTGGGAGACCCAGTACTTC.

The rearrangement joins TRBV5-1 to TRBJ2-3, with TRBD2 matching over 13 bases. The ends lost 4 bases at V and 2 bases at J; junction bases unmatched: 7. This CDR3 is 17 amino acids long. Germline V gives CDR1 SGHRS, CDR2 YFSETQ. The CDR3 nucleotides read TGCGCCAGCAGCCCCCGACTAGCGGGGGGCACCACAGATACGCAGTATTTT. Its protein product is CASSPRLAGGTTDTQYF.

The chain has TRBV28 and TRBJ2-7, with D perhaps TRBD1 (6 bases). CDR3 length equals 12 residues. V was shortened by 5 bases and J by 4 bases, with 9 bases between the two germline ends. Germline-derived CDR1 and CDR2 are MDHEN and SYDVKM. CDR3 bases: TGTGCCAGCAGTCCTCAGGGGTACGAGCAGTACGTC. It codes for CASSPQGYEQYV.

V and J are TRBV30 and TRBJ1-6; maybe TRBD1 (5 bases). Germline CDR1 is GTSNPN and CDR2 is SVGIG (reference sequence). V lost 5 bases to trimming and J lost 7 bases, with 9 bases between them. CDR3 length: 12 amino acids. The CDR3 protein is CAWGTFNSPLHF. CDR3 nucleotide sequence: TGTGCCTGGGGGACGTTCAATTCACCCCTCCACTTT.

The chain recombines TRBV11-3 with TRBJ2-1, with D uncertain. Germline V lookup: CDR1 SGHNT, CDR2 YENEEA. The CDR3 totals 16 residues. Trimming took 5 bases from V and 0 from J, leaving 14 bases between them. The CDR3 sequence: CASSAPGLSSYNEQFF. In nucleotides, the CDR3 is TGTGCCAGCAGCGCCCCGGGCCTTAGCTCCTACAATGAGCAGTTCTTC.

V is TRBV2 and J is TRBJ2-3; weak D call: TRBD1 (6 bases). The V and J ends lost 6 bases and 4 bases respectively, with 14 bases between them. This CDR3 region has 14 residues. CDR1 and CDR2 from the germline V gene are SNHLY and FYNNEI. The CDR3 loop reads CASSLQGRADTQYF. The DNA of the CDR3 is TGTGCCAGCAGCCTACAGGGTCGGGCAGATACGCAGTATTTT.

This clone was seen a few times. V is TRBV7-9 and J is TRBJ1-2; D is uncertain. CDR1 SEHNR and CDR2 FQNEAQ come from the germline V gene (reference sequence). V lost 2 bases and J lost 3, with 10 bases in between. The CDR3 covers 14 residues. The CDR3 DNA reads TGTGCCAGCAGCTTACTTGTCGATCACTATGGCTACACCTTC. Protein product: CASSLLVDHYGYTF.

This chain joins TRBV6-6 and TRBJ1-2, with D possibly TRBD1 on 6 matching bases. The CDR3 contains 11 residues. Germline CDR1 MNHNY, CDR2 SVGAGI (reference sequence). V was pared by 6 bases and J by 7 bases, with 9 bases between. In DNA form, the CDR3 reads TGTGCCAGCAGCGCCAGGGGTGGCTACACCTTC. Translation: CASSARGGYTF.

V usage is TRBV27 and J usage is TRBJ1-1; D is uncertain. With 5 bases removed from V and 10 bases from J, the gap between germline ends came to 17 bases. The germline V gene has CDR1 MNHEY and CDR2 SMNVEV (reference sequence). This CDR3 spans 13 amino acids. This CDR3 reads CASSRDSFDTAFF. The CDR3 nucleotides are TGTGCCAGCAGTCGCGACTCCTTCGATACAGCTTTCTTT.

The V and J genes are TRBV20-1 and TRBJ1-1; D gene unclear. V lost 6 bases to trimming and J lost 2 bases, with 10 bases between them. CDR1 and CDR2 (germline): DFQATT, SNEGSKA (reference sequence). The CDR3 runs 12 residues. This CDR3 is CSASFQNTEAFF. CDR3 nucleotides: TGCAGTGCCAGTTTCCAAAACACTGAAGCTTTCTTT.

The rearrangement joins TRBV21-1 to TRBJ2-1; TRBD2, the D gene given by the table, was not confirmed from the DNA. TRBV21-1 represents a pseudogene. The CDR3 extends over 16 amino acids. In nucleotides, the CDR3 is TGTGCCAGCAGCAAAGCGCGGAGTAGCGGGGACAATGAGCAGTTCTTC. This gives the protein CASSKARSSGDNEQFF.

The chain recombines TRBV24-1 with TRBJ1-1; no firm D call. V was clipped by 7 bases and J by 2 bases, with 13 bases between them. Germline V CDR1 and CDR2: KGHDR, SFDVKD. The CDR3 totals 14 residues. In DNA form, the CDR3 reads TGTGCCACCAGGGAGACCGGGCTAAACACTGAAGCTTTCTTT. Its translation: CATRETGLNTEAFF.

The table lists this clone with a count of one. V and J are TRBV7-2 and TRBJ1-2, with 7 bases identical to TRBD1. V trimming: 6 bases; J trimming: 3 bases; junction bases outside the gene matches: 7. Germline CDR1 and CDR2: SGHTA and FQGNSA. The CDR3 length is 14 residues. In DNA, the CDR3 is TGTGCCAGCAGACGCCAGGGGGGGGACTATGGCTACACCTTC. This sequence encodes CASRRQGGDYGYTF.